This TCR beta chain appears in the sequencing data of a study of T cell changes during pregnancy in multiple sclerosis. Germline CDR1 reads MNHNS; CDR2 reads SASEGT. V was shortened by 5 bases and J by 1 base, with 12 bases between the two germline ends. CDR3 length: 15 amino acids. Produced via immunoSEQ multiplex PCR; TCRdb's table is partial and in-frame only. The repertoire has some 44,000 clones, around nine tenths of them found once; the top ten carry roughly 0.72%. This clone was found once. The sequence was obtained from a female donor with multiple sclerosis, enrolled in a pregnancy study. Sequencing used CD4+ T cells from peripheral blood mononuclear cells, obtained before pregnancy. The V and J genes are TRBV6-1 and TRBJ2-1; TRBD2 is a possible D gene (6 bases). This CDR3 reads CASSRGGVSYNEQFF. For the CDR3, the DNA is TGTGCCAGCAGTCGAGGAGGGGTTTCCTACAATGAGCAGTTCTTC.